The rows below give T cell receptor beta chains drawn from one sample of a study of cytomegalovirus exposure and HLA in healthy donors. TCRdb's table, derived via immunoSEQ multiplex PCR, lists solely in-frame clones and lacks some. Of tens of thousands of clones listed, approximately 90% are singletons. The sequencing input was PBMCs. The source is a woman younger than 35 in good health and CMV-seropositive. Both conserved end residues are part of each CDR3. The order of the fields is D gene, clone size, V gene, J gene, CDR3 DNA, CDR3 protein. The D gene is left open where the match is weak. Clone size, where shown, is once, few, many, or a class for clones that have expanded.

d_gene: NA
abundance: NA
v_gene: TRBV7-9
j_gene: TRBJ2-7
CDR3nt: TGTGCCAGCAGCTCCGTGGGGGGAGGGGGTCACGAGCAGTACTTC
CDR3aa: CASSSVGGGGHEQYF

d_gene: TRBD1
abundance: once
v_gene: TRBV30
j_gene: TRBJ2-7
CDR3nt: TGTGCCTGGAGTGGGGACAGGGTTTTCGGGGAGCAGTACTTC
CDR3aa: CAWSGDRVFGEQYF

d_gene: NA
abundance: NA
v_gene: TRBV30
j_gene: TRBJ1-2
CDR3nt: TGTGCCTGGAGTGTACAGTCCCGTGGTCAGGGCGGCTACACCTTC
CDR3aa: CAWSVQSRGQGGYTF

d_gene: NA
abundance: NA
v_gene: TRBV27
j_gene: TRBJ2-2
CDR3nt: TGTGCCAGCAGTGAAGGGGTGGGCGGCCCCGGGGAGCTGTTTTTT
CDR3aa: CASSEGVGGPGELFF

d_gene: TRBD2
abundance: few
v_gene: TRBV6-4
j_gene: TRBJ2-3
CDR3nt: TGTGCCAGCAGTGATTCCCCGGGGGGAAGCACAGATACGCAGTATTTT
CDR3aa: CASSDSPGGSTDTQYF

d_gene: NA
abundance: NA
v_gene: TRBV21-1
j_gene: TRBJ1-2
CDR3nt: TGTGCCAGCAGCAAAGTTACGACACCCCTCAGTGGCTACACCTTC
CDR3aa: CASSKVTTPLSGYTF

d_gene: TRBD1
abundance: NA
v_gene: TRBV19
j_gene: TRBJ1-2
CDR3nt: TGTGCCAGTAGAACCACTCAAAACAGGGGGGTTCACTATGGCTACACCTTC
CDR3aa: CASRTTQNRGVHYGYTF

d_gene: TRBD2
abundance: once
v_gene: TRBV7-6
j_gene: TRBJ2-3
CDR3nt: TGTGCCAGCAGCTCAAGGACTAGCGGGGACACAGATACGCAGTATTTT
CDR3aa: CASSSRTSGDTDTQYF

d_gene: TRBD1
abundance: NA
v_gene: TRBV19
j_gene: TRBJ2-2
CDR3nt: TGTGCCAGTAGTATGGGACAGATTTTCACCGGGGAGCTGTTTTTT
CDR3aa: CASSMGQIFTGELFF

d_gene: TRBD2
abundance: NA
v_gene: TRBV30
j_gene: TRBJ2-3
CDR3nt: TGTGCCTGGAGTGTTGTGAGGCGGGGGGCCCCAGATACGCAGTATTTT
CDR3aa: CAWSVVRRGAPDTQYF

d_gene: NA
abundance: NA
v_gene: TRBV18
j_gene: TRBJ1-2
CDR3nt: TGTGCCAGCTCGGAGGGGAGCTATGGCTACACCTTC
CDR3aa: CASSEGSYGYTF

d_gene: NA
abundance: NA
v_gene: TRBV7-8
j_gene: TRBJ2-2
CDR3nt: TGTGCCAGCAGCCTCCCCAGGGAGGATCGGACCGGGGAGCTGTTTTTT
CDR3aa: CASSLPREDRTGELFF

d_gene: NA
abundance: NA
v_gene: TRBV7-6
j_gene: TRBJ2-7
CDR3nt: TGTGCCAGCAGCAACACAGTACACGAGCAGTACTTC
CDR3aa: CASSNTVHEQYF

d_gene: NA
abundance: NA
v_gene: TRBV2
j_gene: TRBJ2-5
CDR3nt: TGTGCCAGCAGTGATCCCGGGAGAGAGACCCAGTACTTC
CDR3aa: CASSDPGRETQYF

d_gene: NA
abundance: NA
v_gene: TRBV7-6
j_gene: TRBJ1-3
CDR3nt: TGTGCCAGCAGCTTCGGTATGAGCTCTGGAAACACCATATATTTT
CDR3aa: CASSFGMSSGNTIYF

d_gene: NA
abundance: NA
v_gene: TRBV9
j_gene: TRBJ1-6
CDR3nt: TGTGCCAGCAGCGTAGGGCGGGACGCCTATAATTCACCCCTCCACTTT
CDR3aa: CASSVGRDAYNSPLHF

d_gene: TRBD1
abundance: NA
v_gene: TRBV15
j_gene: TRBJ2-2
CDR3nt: TGTGCCACCAGCACCTTCCAGGGGGACACCGGGGAGCTGTTTTTT
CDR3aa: CATSTFQGDTGELFF

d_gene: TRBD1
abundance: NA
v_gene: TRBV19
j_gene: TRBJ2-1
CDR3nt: TGTGCCAGTAGTATGGGGACAGACCTTTACAATGAGCAGTTCTTC
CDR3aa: CASSMGTDLYNEQFF

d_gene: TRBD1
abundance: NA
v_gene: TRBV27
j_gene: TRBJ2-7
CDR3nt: TGTGCCAGCAGTACCAGGACAGGTTCCTCCTACGAGCAGTACTTC
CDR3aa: CASSTRTGSSYEQYF

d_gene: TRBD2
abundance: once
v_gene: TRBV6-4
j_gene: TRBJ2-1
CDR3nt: TGTGCCAGCAGTGAGACTAGCGGGAGTCACAATGAGCAGTTCTTC
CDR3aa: CASSETSGSHNEQFF

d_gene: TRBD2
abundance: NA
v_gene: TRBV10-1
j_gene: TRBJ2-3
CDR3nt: TGCGCCAGCAGTGAGTCGAGTAGCGGGATGGTAGATACGCAGTATTTT
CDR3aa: CASSESSSGMVDTQYF

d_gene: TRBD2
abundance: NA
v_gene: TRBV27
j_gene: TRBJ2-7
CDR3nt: TGTGCCAGCAGTTTATCTGCTTGGACTAGCGGGTCCGAGCAGTACTTC
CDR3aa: CASSLSAWTSGSEQYF

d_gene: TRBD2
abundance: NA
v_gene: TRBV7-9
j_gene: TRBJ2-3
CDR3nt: TGTGCCAGCAGTGCGTATGCGGGGGGCACAGATACGCAGTATTTT
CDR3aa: CASSAYAGGTDTQYF

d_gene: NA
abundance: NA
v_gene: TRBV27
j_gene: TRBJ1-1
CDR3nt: TGTGCCAGCAGGTACGGCAGGTCTGAAGCTTTCTTT
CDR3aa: CASRYGRSEAFF

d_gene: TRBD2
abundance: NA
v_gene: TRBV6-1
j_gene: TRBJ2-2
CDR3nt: TGTGCCAGCAGTAAACTAGCGGGAGACACCGGGGAGCTGTTTTTT
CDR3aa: CASSKLAGDTGELFF

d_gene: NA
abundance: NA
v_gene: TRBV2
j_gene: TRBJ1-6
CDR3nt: TGTGCCAGCAGTGAATTTGGTGCAGATAATAATTCACCCCTCCACTTT
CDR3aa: CASSEFGADNNSPLHF

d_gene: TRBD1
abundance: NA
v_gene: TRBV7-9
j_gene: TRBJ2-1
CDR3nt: TGTGCCAGCAGCGAACAGGGGGCGCAGGATGAGCAGTTCTTC
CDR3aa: CASSEQGAQDEQFF

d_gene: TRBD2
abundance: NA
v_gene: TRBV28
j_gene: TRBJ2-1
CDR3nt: TGTGCCAGCAGTGATAGCGGGAGGAATGAGCAGTTCTTC
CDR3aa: CASSDSGRNEQFF

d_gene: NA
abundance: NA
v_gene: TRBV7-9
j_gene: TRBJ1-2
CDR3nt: TGTGCCAGCAGCTTGACTCGCTCCCGAGGCTATGGCTACACCTTC
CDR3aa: CASSLTRSRGYGYTF

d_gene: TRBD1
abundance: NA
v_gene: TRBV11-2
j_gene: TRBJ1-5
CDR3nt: TGTGCCAGCAGCTTGGGGATAGACAGGGTGGGCAATCAGCCCCAGCATTTT
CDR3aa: CASSLGIDRVGNQPQHF

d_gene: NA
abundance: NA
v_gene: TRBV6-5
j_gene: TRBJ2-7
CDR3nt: TGTGCCAGCAGTGACAGAGACGAGCAGTACTTC
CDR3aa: CASSDRDEQYF

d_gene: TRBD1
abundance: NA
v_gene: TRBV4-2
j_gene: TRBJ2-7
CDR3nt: TGTGCCAGCAGCCACAAACCGGGACAGGGCTACGAGCAGTACTTC
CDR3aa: CASSHKPGQGYEQYF

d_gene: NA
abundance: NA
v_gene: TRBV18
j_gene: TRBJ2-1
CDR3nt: TGTGCCAGCTCGACTAGTTACAATGAGCAGTTCTTC
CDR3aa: CASSTSYNEQFF

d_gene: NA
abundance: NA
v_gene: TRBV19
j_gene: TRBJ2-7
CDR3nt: TGTGCCAGTAGTAGAGGTATCGGAGCCTACGAGCAGTACTTC
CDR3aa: CASSRGIGAYEQYF

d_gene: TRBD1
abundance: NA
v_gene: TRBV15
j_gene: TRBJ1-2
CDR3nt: TGTGCCACCAGCAGAGAGTATCGGAGGACAGGGGACCTCTATGGCTACACCTTC
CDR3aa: CATSREYRRTGDLYGYTF

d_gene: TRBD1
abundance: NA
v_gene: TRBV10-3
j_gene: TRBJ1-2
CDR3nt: TGTGCCATCACCGACAGGGATGGGGATGGCTACACCTTC
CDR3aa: CAITDRDGDGYTF

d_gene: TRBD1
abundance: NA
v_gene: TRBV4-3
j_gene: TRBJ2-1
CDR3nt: TGCGCCAGCAGCCCTTGGGGACAGGGGCCCCCCTACAATGAGCAGTTCTTC
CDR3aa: CASSPWGQGPPYNEQFF

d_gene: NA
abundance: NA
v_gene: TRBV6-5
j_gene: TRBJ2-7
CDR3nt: TGTGCCAGCAGTTACACGGAGACCTACGAGCAGTACTTC
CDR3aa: CASSYTETYEQYF

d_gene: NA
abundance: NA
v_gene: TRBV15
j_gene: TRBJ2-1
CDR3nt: TGTGCCACCAGCAGAGTGTTAGCGGTCAACAATGAGCAGTTCTTC
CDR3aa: CATSRVLAVNNEQFF

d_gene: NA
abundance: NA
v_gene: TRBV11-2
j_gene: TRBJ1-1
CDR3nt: TGTGCCAGCAGGAGCGAGAACACTGAAGCTTTCTTT
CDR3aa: CASRSENTEAFF

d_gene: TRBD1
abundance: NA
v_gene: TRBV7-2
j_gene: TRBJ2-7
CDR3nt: TGTGCCAGCAGCCGGGACAGGACCATCTACGAGCAGTACTTC
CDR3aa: CASSRDRTIYEQYF

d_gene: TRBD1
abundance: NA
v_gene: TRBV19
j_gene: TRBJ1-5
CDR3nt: TGTGCCAGTAGTTCAACCCAGGGGGCTCGGAATCAGCCCCAGCATTTT
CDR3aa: CASSSTQGARNQPQHF

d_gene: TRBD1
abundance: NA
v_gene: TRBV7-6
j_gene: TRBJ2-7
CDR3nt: TGTGCCAGCAGCCCAGGGACAGGGAGGATTGGCGAGCAGTACTTC
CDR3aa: CASSPGTGRIGEQYF

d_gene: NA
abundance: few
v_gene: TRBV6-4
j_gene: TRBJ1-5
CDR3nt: TGTGCCAGCACAAATCAGCCCCAGCATTTT
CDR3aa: CASTNQPQHF

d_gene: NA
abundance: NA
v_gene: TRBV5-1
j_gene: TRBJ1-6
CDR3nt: TGCGCCAGCAGCTTAGACAGGTGGACCTATAATTCACCCCTCCACTTT
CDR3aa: CASSLDRWTYNSPLHF

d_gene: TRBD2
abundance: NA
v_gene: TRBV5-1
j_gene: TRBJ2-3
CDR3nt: TGCGCCAGCAGCTTTCTAGCGGGGGGGACAGATACGCAGTATTTT
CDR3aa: CASSFLAGGTDTQYF

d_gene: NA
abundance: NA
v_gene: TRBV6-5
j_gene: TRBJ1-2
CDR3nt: TGTGCCAGCAGTTACGGCCTGGGGGCTTATGGCTACACCTTC
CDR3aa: CASSYGLGAYGYTF

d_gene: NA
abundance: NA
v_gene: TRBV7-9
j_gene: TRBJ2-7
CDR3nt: TGTGCCAGCAGTCCTTCAGGCTACGAGCAGTACTTC
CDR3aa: CASSPSGYEQYF

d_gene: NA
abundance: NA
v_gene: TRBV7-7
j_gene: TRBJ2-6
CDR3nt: TGTGCCAGCAGCAAACTAATAGTGCCACAAAGTCGGGCCAACGTCCTGACTTTC
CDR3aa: CASSKLIVPQSRANVLTF

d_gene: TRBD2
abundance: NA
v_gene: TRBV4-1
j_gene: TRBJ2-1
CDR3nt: TGCGCCAGCAGCCCGCGGGAGGGCGGTTACAATGAGCAGTTCTTC
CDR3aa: CASSPREGGYNEQFF

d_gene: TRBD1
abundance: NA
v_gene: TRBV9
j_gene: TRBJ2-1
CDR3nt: TGTGCCAGCAGCGTAGGGTTACCAGGGGGTGAGCAGTTCTTC
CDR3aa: CASSVGLPGGEQFF

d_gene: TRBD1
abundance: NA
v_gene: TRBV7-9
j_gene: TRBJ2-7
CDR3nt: TGTGCCAGCAGCCCCCCAAGGACAGGGGTGTACGAGCAGTACTTC
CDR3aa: CASSPPRTGVYEQYF

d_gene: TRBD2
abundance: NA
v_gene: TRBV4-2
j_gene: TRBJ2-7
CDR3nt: TGTGCCAGCAGCCAAGAGGGGACTAGCGGTGTATACTTC
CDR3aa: CASSQEGTSGVYF

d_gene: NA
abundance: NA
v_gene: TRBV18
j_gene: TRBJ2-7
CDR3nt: TGTGCCAGCTCACCACCGAGTGGCGGAGTTACCTACGAGCAGTACTTC
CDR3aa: CASSPPSGGVTYEQYF

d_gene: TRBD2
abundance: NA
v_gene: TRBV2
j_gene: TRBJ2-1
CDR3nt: TGTGCCAGCAACCGGGGGGGATACAATGAGCAGTTCTTC
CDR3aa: CASNRGGYNEQFF

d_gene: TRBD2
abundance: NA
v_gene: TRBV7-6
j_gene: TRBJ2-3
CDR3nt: TGTGCCAGCAGCACCACAGCGGGAGAGGGCACAGATACGCAGTATTTT
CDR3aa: CASSTTAGEGTDTQYF

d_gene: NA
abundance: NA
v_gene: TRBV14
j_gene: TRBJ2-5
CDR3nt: TGTGCCAGCAGCCAAGATTACAGCAGGGGAGAGACCCAGTACTTC
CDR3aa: CASSQDYSRGETQYF

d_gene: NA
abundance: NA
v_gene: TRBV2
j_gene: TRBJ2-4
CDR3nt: TGTGCCAGCAGATCCCTTAGCCAAAACATTCAGTACTTC
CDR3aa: CASRSLSQNIQYF

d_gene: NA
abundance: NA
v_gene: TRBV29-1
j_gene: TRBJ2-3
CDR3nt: TGCAGCGTTGTGGGGGCTTGGCTAGGCACAGATACGCAGTATTTT
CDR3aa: CSVVGAWLGTDTQYF